These 17 T cell receptor beta chains were sequenced from one sample in a study of blood T cell repertoires in COVID-19. Sequencing was performed with immunoSEQ multiplex PCR; in TCRdb, only in-frame clones are kept and a portion is missing. The sample contains over 450,000 clones, roughly nine tenths of which appear only once. Input material: peripheral blood. These receptors were collected from a man younger than 30 with COVID-19, enrolled during active disease.

V gene TRBV19 combines with J gene TRBJ2-6, with D uncertain. The CDR3 totals 17 residues. Deletions cut 9 bases from V and 0 bases from J, with 18 bases between. Per germline, CDR1 LNHDA and CDR2 SQIVND (reference sequence). In DNA form, the CDR3 reads TGTGCCAGCAGTTTCCCCAGAGGCTACTCTGGGGCCAACGTCCTGACTTTC. Translation gives CASSFPRGYSGANVLTF.

The chain uses TRBV19 and TRBJ1-1, with 7 bases identical to TRBD1. Germline loops: CDR1 LNHDA, CDR2 SQIVND (reference sequence). The CDR3 totals 15 residues. V was pared by 6 bases and J by 0 bases, with 7 bases of the junction left unmatched. The CDR3 DNA reads as TGTGCCAGTAGGCCAAGGACAGGCTTGAACACTGAAGCTTTCTTT. Translated, it gives CASRPRTGLNTEAFF.

The chain links TRBV5-1 to TRBJ2-3, with D possibly being TRBD1 (6 bases). V lost 1 base and J 5 bases, leaving 11 bases between the germline ends. The germline gives CDR1 SGHRS, CDR2 YFSETQ. The CDR3 sequence is 14 residues long. The CDR3, as DNA: TGCGCCAGCAGCTTGAACAGGGATAAAGATACGCAGTATTTT. It translates to CASSLNRDKDTQYF.

The V gene is TRBV21-1, the J gene TRBJ2-7; no DNA check was done on the table's D call, TRBD2. TRBV21-1 is recorded as a pseudogene. The CDR3 covers 15 residues. The CDR3 reads CASSKGSGRTYEQYF. CDR3 in DNA: TGTGCCAGCAGCAAAGGGAGCGGCCGGACCTACGAGCAGTACTTC.

The table lists this clone with a count of one. This chain connects TRBV11-2 to TRBJ2-3; 9 nucleotides agree with TRBD2. Trimming took 4 bases from V and 1 from J; bases not matched to a gene: 6. The CDR3 totals 16 residues. Per the germline V gene, CDR1 is SGHAT and CDR2 is FQNNGV. CDR3 loop: CASSSSKRGGTDTQYF. The CDR3 DNA follows: TGTGCCAGCAGCTCCAGTAAGCGGGGGGGCACAGATACGCAGTATTTT.

V is TRBV19 and J is TRBJ2-7; possible D gene TRBD2, 5 bases. CDR1 is LNHDA, CDR2 SQIVND, per germline (reference sequence). Deletions cut 1 base from V and 4 bases from J, with 17 bases between. The CDR3 contains 16 residues. The CDR3 nucleotides are TGTGCCAGTAGTATAGTGGGTGGGCTTGCGGGTTACGAGCAGTACTTC. It is translated as CASSIVGGLAGYEQYF.

The J gene is TRBJ2-2, the V gene TRBV6-1; 13 bases are a match to TRBD2. This CDR3 is built from 17 residues. After removal of 2 bases from V and 5 bases from J, the junction contained 5 bases not matched to a gene. Germline loops: CDR1 MNHNS, CDR2 SASEGT. The CDR3 sequence: CASSELGLAGETGELFF. Written as DNA, the CDR3 is TGTGCCAGCAGTGAATTAGGACTAGCGGGAGAAACCGGGGAGCTGTTTTTT.

The genes are TRBV27 and TRBJ2-2; 9 nucleotides line up with TRBD1. The germline gives CDR1 MNHEY, CDR2 SMNVEV (reference sequence). Trimming took 7 bases from V and 7 from J; bases not matched to a gene: 13. The CDR3 totals 16 residues. The CDR3 sequence: CASTQKDRGPDGELFF. The CDR3 DNA reads as TGTGCCAGCACACAGAAGGACAGGGGCCCCGACGGGGAGCTGTTTTTT.

This chain joins TRBV5-1 and TRBJ2-7; possible D gene TRBD2, 6 bases. There are 15 residues in the CDR3. CDR1 is SGHRS, CDR2 YFSETQ, per germline. V lost 0 bases and J 2 bases, leaving 12 bases between the germline ends. Here the CDR3 reads CASSLASGRTYEQYF. In DNA, the CDR3 is TGCGCCAGCAGCTTGGCCTCAGGGAGGACCTACGAGCAGTACTTC.

This sequence joins TRBV6-2 or TRBV6-3 and TRBJ2-2; 9 nucleotides align to TRBD1. V shed 4 bases, J shed 6 bases, and the junction held 3 bases outside the gene matches. Germline CDR1 MNHEY, CDR2 SVGEGT. This CDR3 comprises 14 residues. CDR3 nucleotide sequence: TGTGCCAGCAGTTTACAGGGGGCGGCCGGGGAGCTGTTTTTT. This gives the protein CASSLQGAAGELFF.

The chain links TRBV3-1 (or the pseudogene TRBV3-2) to TRBJ2-6; 7 positions match TRBD2. The germline CDR1 and CDR2 sequences are LGHDT and YNNKEL (reference sequence). The CDR3 runs 15 residues. Losses at the gene ends were 9 bases for V and 4 bases for J; bases not matched to a gene: 9. CDR3 protein: CASILSGDGANVLTF. The CDR3 bases are TGTGCCAGTATCCTGAGCGGGGACGGGGCCAACGTCCTGACTTTC.

The V gene is TRBV21-1, the J gene TRBJ2-2; the D call TRBD2 from the table was never checked on the DNA. TRBV21-1 is a recognized pseudogene. The CDR3 is 18 amino acids. CDR3: CASSKDVLAELRRGELFF. The CDR3 DNA is TGTGCCAGCAGCAAAGATGTACTAGCGGAGCTCCGTCGGGGGGAGCTGTTTTTT.

The J gene is TRBJ2-5, the V gene TRBV12-3 or TRBV12-4, with a possible D match to TRBD2 (6 bases). V gave up 2 bases and J gave up 10 bases, with 8 bases separating them. CDR3 size: 11 residues. CDR3 sequence (DNA): TGTGCCAGCAGTTTAACGGGAGACCAGTACTTC. It is translated as CASSLTGDQYF.

J is TRBJ2-5 and V is TRBV24-1, with 8 bases matching TRBD2. The CDR3 spans 15 residues. CDR1 and CDR2 (germline): KGHDR, SFDVKD. V was clipped by 2 bases and J by 2 bases; unmatched bases: 3. The CDR3 DNA follows: TGTGCCACCAGTGATTCACTAGCGGCACAAGAGACCCAGTACTTC. Translating gives CATSDSLAAQETQYF.

This sequence joins TRBV2 and TRBJ2-7, with 9 bases aligning to TRBD1. The CDR3 is 13 amino acids. Unmatched junction bases numbered 5, after V lost 5 bases and J lost 6 bases. CDR1 and CDR2 from the germline V gene are SNHLY and FYNNEI. DNA of the CDR3: TGTGCCAGCAGTCCCGGGACAGGGATCGAGCAGTACTTC. It translates to CASSPGTGIEQYF.

The chain is built from TRBV3-1 (or the pseudogene TRBV3-2) and TRBJ2-7, with no clear D. The CDR3 contains 12 residues. V lost 4 bases and J lost 0, with 4 bases in between. Germline V lookup: CDR1 LGHDT, CDR2 YNNKEL (reference sequence). In nucleotides, the CDR3 is TGTGCCAGCAGCCTCGGCTCCTACGAGCAGTACTTC. It encodes CASSLGSYEQYF.

In this sample, this clone turned up once. The rearrangement links TRBV5-1 to TRBJ1-1; 8 bases line up with TRBD1. The CDR3 has 13 amino acids. Germline V CDR1 and CDR2: SGHRS, YFSETQ. The V and J ends lost 0 bases and 11 bases, in that order; junction bases with no gene match: 6. The chain's CDR3 is CASSLGQGIVAFF. The CDR3 nucleotides are TGCGCCAGCAGCTTGGGACAGGGGATTGTCGCTTTCTTT.